One sample yielded the 12 T cell receptor beta chains listed below, sequenced in a study of T cell repertoires in cytomegalovirus infection. TCRdb called the reads again in MiXCR, with one record for every CDR3 protein. Of fewer than 150,000 distinct CDR3 sequences in the sample, over 30% are singletons; the top ten hold around two fifths. What these receptors recognize is not known. The starting material was CD8+ T cells from cultured PBMCs, obtained from culture after CMV antigen stimulation. The receptors originated from a human donor in good health (CMV status not recorded). Some clones in this sample may be carry-over from other donors' samples.

This clonotype occurred a few times. The chain carries TRBV4-1 and TRBJ2-7, with TRBD1 matching over 8 bases. Germline CDR1 and CDR2: MGHRA and YSYEKL. Germline trimming cut 5 bases from V and 6 bases from J; bases unmatched to any gene: 6. The CDR3 spans 13 residues. CDR3 sequence reads: CASSKRTGREQYF. CDR3 bases: TGCGCCAGCAGCAAACGGACAGGGCGCGAGCAGTACTTC.

This clonotype was seen more than once but under ten times. V and J are TRBV6-2 or TRBV6-3 and TRBJ2-1; possible D gene TRBD1, 6 bases. V was pared by 4 bases and J by 6 bases, with 10 bases between. This CDR3 has 13 residues. Germline lookup yields CDR1 MNHEY and CDR2 SVGEGT. The CDR3 is CASSLAQGNEQFF. DNA for the CDR3: TGTGCCAGCAGTTTGGCACAGGGCAATGAGCAGTTCTTC.

The chain carries TRBV11-2 and TRBJ1-2; the D gene is possibly TRBD1 (5 bases). CDR1 SGHAT and CDR2 FQNNGV come from the germline V gene. V dropped 1 base and J dropped 3 bases, with 15 bases sitting between them. CDR3 length: 16 amino acids. The CDR3 loop is CASSLVLEGSYYGYTF. CDR3 coding DNA: TGTGCCAGCAGCTTAGTGTTAGAGGGGTCGTACTATGGCTACACCTTC.

In its sample, this clonotype was seen once. The chain links TRBV19 to TRBJ1-5, with a weak D call TRBD1 (6 bases). There are 14 residues in the CDR3. Trimming left V 4 bases short and J 5 bases short, with 12 bases between. Germline V gene lookup returns CDR1 LNHDA and CDR2 SQIVND (reference sequence). The CDR3 nucleotides read TGTGCCAGTAGTAGAAGGGGGACGGATCAGCCCCAGCATTTT. As protein: CASSRRGTDQPQHF.

This chain links TRBV23-1 with TRBJ2-3; TRBD2 might be the D (6 bases). TRBV23-1 is an ORF, with its function uncertain. This CDR3 region has 16 residues. With 1 base removed from V and 4 bases from J, the gap between germline ends came to 15 bases. The CDR3 DNA follows: TGCGCCAGCAGTCAATGGCGGGGCATCTCTCCAGATACGCAGTATTTT. It is translated as CASSQWRGISPDTQYF.

This clonotype turned up a few times. J is TRBJ1-6 and V is TRBV27; the D is unclear. The V and J ends lost 6 bases and 7 bases respectively, with 10 bases between them. Per germline, CDR1 MNHEY and CDR2 SMNVEV (reference sequence). The CDR3 has 13 residues. The CDR3 DNA follows: TGTGCCAGCAGGAGATTGGAGAATTCACCCCTCCACTTT. This codes for CASRRLENSPLHF.

This clonotype was seen more than once but under ten times. The chain carries TRBV20-1 and TRBJ2-7, with TRBD1 identical over 7 bases. V lost 6 bases, J lost 2 bases, and 7 bases stayed unmatched. Germline-derived CDR1 and CDR2 are DFQATT and SNEGSKA (reference sequence). This CDR3 is built from 13 residues. The CDR3 protein is CSAHNRGTYEQYF. The CDR3 bases are TGCAGTGCCCACAACAGGGGAACCTACGAGCAGTACTTC.

V and J are TRBV7-9 and TRBJ1-1; a weak D match, TRBD1 (5 bases). The CDR3 loop spans 13 amino acids. Per the germline V gene, CDR1 is SEHNR and CDR2 is FQNEAQ (reference sequence). The ends were cut back, 4 bases at V and 9 bases at J, with 15 bases in the middle. As DNA, the CDR3 is TGTGCCAGCAGCTCGGGACTTCGGCGTAAAGCTTTCTTT. Its translation is CASSSGLRRKAFF.

V is TRBV7-6 and J is TRBJ2-7; TRBD2 matches 9 bases. Germline loops: CDR1 SGHVS, CDR2 FNYEAQ. This CDR3 is 17 amino acids long. V was clipped by 4 bases and J by 4 bases; unmatched bases: 14. CDR3 in DNA: TGTGCCAGCAGCTCGCCGCGGACTAGCGAGGGGATTTACGAGCAGTACTTC. It is translated as CASSSPRTSEGIYEQYF.

This clonotype has a handful of counts. V is TRBV28 and J is TRBJ2-5; a possible D gene is TRBD2 (6 bases). The V end was cut by 8 bases, the J end by 4 bases, with 11 bases between. CDR3 length equals 12 residues. Germline V CDR1 and CDR2: MDHEN, SYDVKM. The CDR3 DNA is TGTGCCAGCTTGAGGAGGGGAGAGACCCAGTACTTC. Amino acid sequence: CASLRRGETQYF.

The V gene is TRBV20-1, the J gene TRBJ2-3; 8 nucleotides line up with TRBD2. Losses at the gene ends were 3 bases for V and 0 bases for J; bases not matched to a gene: 11. The CDR3 is 17 amino acids. Germline loops: CDR1 DFQATT, CDR2 SNEGSKA (reference sequence). The CDR3 DNA reads as TGCAGTGCTAGTGGGATAGCGGGGAGAGCTAGCACAGATACGCAGTATTTT. It yields the protein CSASGIAGRASTDTQYF.

This clonotype was seen many times. The J gene is TRBJ2-7, the V gene TRBV7-2; D unclear. CDR1 is SGHTA and CDR2 is FQGNSA in the germline V gene. The germline V and J ends were trimmed by 1 base and 0 bases, with 13 bases remaining between them. CDR3 size: 16 residues. The CDR3 loop is CASSLGWVGSSYEQYF. The CDR3 nucleotides are TGTGCCAGCAGCTTAGGATGGGTGGGGTCCTCCTACGAGCAGTACTTC.